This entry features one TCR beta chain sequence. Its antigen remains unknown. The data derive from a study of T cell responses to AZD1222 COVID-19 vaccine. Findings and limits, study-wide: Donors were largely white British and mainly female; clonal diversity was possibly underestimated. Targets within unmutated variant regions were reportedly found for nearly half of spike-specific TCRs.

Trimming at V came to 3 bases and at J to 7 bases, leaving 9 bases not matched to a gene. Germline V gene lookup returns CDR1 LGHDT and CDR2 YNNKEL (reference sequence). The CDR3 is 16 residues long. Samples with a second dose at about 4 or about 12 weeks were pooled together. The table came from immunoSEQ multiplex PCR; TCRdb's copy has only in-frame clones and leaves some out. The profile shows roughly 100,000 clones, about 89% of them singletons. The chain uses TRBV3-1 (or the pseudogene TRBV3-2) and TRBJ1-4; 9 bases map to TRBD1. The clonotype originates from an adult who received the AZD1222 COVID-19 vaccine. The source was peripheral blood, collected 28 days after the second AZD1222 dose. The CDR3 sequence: CASSQGRSTGGEKLFF. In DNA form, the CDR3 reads TGTGCCAGCAGCCAGGGCCGTTCGACAGGGGGTGAAAAACTGTTTTTT.